This entry describes one T cell receptor beta chain. The CDR3 totals 17 residues. The germline gives CDR1 MRHNA, CDR2 SNTAGT. The J segment lost 4 bases and the V segment lost 2 bases, leaving 7 bases of the junction unmatched. Some clones are missing from TCRdb's copy, which holds only in-frame ones; the method was immunoSEQ multiplex PCR. The table has 500,000 to 850,000 clones, around 87% seen once; the top ten hold 0.009% to 0.0095%. The record originates from a study of shared T cell receptors in the human thymus. This same sample was also taken into another study, of human thymus T cells. Per that study: Healthy Finnish infants undergoing corrective surgery for congenital heart defects were used as donors. The source of the thymus tissue was resections taken during corrective heart surgery. Among thymic and blood repertoires, usage of V and J genes appeared biased. Unrelated individuals were reported by related research to share highly overlapping thymic repertoires.

The receptor's source is a boy under two years old with a congenital heart defect. This chain links TRBV6-4 with TRBJ2-2; 10 bases align to TRBD1. Sequencing input: thymocytes. For the CDR3, the DNA is TGTGCCAGCAGTGACAGTAGCCGGGACAGGGGCACCGGGGAGCTGTTTTTT. This sequence encodes CASSDSSRDRGTGELFF.